What follows are 15 T cell receptor beta chains derived from one specimen sequenced in a study of cytotoxic CD8 clonotypes in ibrutinib-treated CLL. Profiled with immunoSEQ multiplex PCR; TCRdb holds only in-frame clones, not every one. The data show approximately 92,000 clones, approximately 80% seen once. The sample in question was PBMCs, obtained after 24 months of ibrutinib treatment. These receptors came from a human donor with chronic lymphocytic leukemia.

V usage is TRBV10-3 and J usage is TRBJ2-1; 7 bases are a match to TRBD2. The CDR3 consists of 12 residues. V lost 6 bases, J lost 10 bases, and 6 bases stayed unmatched. Germline values: CDR1 ENHRY, CDR2 SYGVKD. The CDR3 sequence is CAISDPGLEQFF. In DNA, the CDR3 is TGTGCCATCAGCGACCCGGGACTAGAGCAGTTCTTC.

The chain has TRBV4-1 and TRBJ2-3; D may correspond to TRBD1 or TRBD2 (5 bases each). The CDR3 is 15 residues long. Trimming took 4 bases from V and 2 from J, leaving 13 bases between them. Germline-derived CDR1 and CDR2 are MGHRA and YSYEKL. The CDR3 sequence is CASSPPEGSTDTQYF. The CDR3 bases are TGCGCCAGCAGCCCCCCTGAGGGGTCCACAGATACGCAGTATTTT.

The chain couples TRBV2 to TRBJ1-4; 7 bases are a match to TRBD1. The CDR3 has 16 residues. J was trimmed by 8 bases and V by 6 bases; bases with no gene match: 15. The germline gives CDR1 SNHLY, CDR2 FYNNEI. The CDR3 DNA reads as TGTGCCAGCAGGCGGACAGGCGGTGTGTTGGGGGAAAAACTGTTTTTT. Translated: CASRRTGGVLGEKLFF.

The J gene is TRBJ2-7, the V gene TRBV11-3; no firm D call. Germline values: CDR1 SGHNT, CDR2 YENEEA. The length of the CDR3 is 14 residues. Trimming shortened V by 4 bases and J by 3 bases, and 13 bases separated the two germline ends. The CDR3 loop reads CASSSTLQDYEQYF. The CDR3 nucleotides are TGTGCCAGCAGCTCAACCCTACAAGACTACGAGCAGTACTTC.

This clone was counted a few times. V usage is TRBV7-2 and J usage is TRBJ2-7, with D unresolved. The germline V gene encodes CDR1 SGHTA and CDR2 FQGNSA. CDR3 size: 12 residues. Trimming cost V 6 bases and J 3 bases, with 9 bases left between them. CDR3 DNA sequence: TGTGCCAGCAGAGGGCCGGACTACGAGCAGTACTTC. Encoded protein: CASRGPDYEQYF.

V usage is TRBV30 and J usage is TRBJ1-2; TRBD1 is a possible D gene (6 bases). Per germline, CDR1 GTSNPN and CDR2 SVGIG (reference sequence). The ends were cut back, 0 bases at V and 8 bases at J, with 19 bases in the middle. This CDR3 comprises 15 residues. As DNA, the CDR3 is TGTGCCTGGAGTGTACGGGACATAGTCGCAGGGGGCTACACCTTC. Residues: CAWSVRDIVAGGYTF.

With respect to this clone: A read error may produce the germline difference seen at one junction end. The chain has TRBV6-1 and TRBJ1-5; D gene unclear. Per the germline V gene, CDR1 is MNHNS and CDR2 is SASEGT. The length of the CDR3 is 11 residues. The CDR3 spells CASSQGPKRYF. As DNA, the CDR3 is TGTGCCAGCAGCCAAGGACCAAAAAGGTATTTT.

The V and J genes are TRBV27 and TRBJ2-1; 10 bases line up with TRBD2. The CDR3 totals 16 residues. The V segment lost 6 bases and the J segment 2 bases; nucleotides outside the gene matches: 7. Germline V lookup: CDR1 MNHEY, CDR2 SMNVEV (reference sequence). The CDR3 spells CASRPLAGAAYNEQFF. The DNA for the CDR3 is TGTGCCAGCAGGCCTCTAGCGGGAGCCGCCTACAATGAGCAGTTCTTC.

The V and J genes are TRBV19 and TRBJ1-2; TRBD1 might be the D (6 bases). From germline, CDR1 is LNHDA and CDR2 SQIVND (reference sequence). This CDR3 has 16 amino acids. Trimming left V 6 bases short and J 5 bases short, with 22 bases between. CDR3 coding DNA: TGTGCCAGTAGCCGACCGGGACATCCTACTAGTTATGGCTACACCTTC. This gives the protein CASSRPGHPTSYGYTF. The variable domain in full, with the rest retrieved from reference TRBV19 and TRBJ1-2, is DGGITQSPKYLFRKEGQNVTLSCEQNLNHDAMYWYRQDPGQGLRLIYYSQIVNDFQKGDIAEGYSVSREKKESFPLTVTSAQKNPTAFYLCASSRPGHPTSYGYTFGSGTRLTVV.

V is TRBV7-2 and J is TRBJ1-2; 9 nucleotides align to TRBD1. This CDR3 is 15 amino acids long. Trimming removed 5 bases from V and 4 bases from J; junction bases left unmatched: 8. Germline CDR1 reads SGHTA; CDR2 reads FQGNSA. CDR3 protein: CASSLNSDRGYGYTF. Here the CDR3 DNA reads TGTGCCAGCAGCCTAAACTCGGACAGGGGCTATGGCTACACCTTC.

This clone was picked up one time. The gene calls are TRBV5-4 and TRBJ2-7, with D perhaps assigned TRBD1 or TRBD2 (6 bases each). This CDR3 is 15 amino acids long. With 1 base removed from V and 3 bases from J, the gap between germline ends came to 14 bases. Germline-derived CDR1 and CDR2 are SGHNT and YYREEE (reference sequence). The CDR3 DNA is TGTGCCAGCAGCTTGCGCGGCGGGGACAACTACGAGCAGTACTTC. Protein product: CASSLRGGDNYEQYF.

In this sample, this clone turned up once. The J gene is TRBJ2-5, the V gene TRBV5-1; D possibly corresponds to TRBD2 (6 bases). The V gene's germline CDR1 is SGHRS and CDR2 YFSETQ. This CDR3 spans 15 amino acids. V was clipped by 6 bases and J by 5 bases, with 20 bases between them. CDR3 DNA sequence: TGCGCCAGCACTCCCGGTCCGGGAGCTGGGGAGACCCAGTACTTC. Protein sequence: CASTPGPGAGETQYF.

This rearrangement joins TRBV5-1 to TRBJ2-1, with D perhaps matching TRBD2 (6 bases). With 4 bases removed from V and 3 bases from J, the gap between germline ends came to 17 bases. CDR1 and CDR2 (germline): SGHRS, YFSETQ. This CDR3 contains 16 residues. Here the CDR3 reads CASSKSEGLDYNEQFF. The CDR3 DNA sequence: TGCGCCAGCAGCAAATCCGAGGGACTCGACTACAATGAGCAGTTCTTC.

J is TRBJ2-3 and V is TRBV6-5, with 8 bases matching TRBD2. Looked up from germline, CDR1 is MNHEY and CDR2 is SVGAGI. V shed 0 bases, J shed 9 bases, and the junction held 5 bases outside the gene matches. The CDR3 is made up of 14 amino acids. Here the CDR3 reads CASSYSTSGLTQYF. Here the CDR3 DNA reads TGTGCCAGCAGTTACTCTACTAGCGGCCTGACGCAGTATTTT.

V is TRBV10-3 and J is TRBJ1-1; tentative D call: TRBD1 (6 bases). The germline V gene has CDR1 ENHRY and CDR2 SYGVKD. Trimming took 3 bases from V and 3 from J, leaving 11 bases between them. The CDR3 has 14 amino acids. The CDR3 nucleotides are TGTGCCATCAGTGACAGGGGCTCGGACACTGAAGCTTTCTTT. Translation: CAISDRGSDTEAFF.